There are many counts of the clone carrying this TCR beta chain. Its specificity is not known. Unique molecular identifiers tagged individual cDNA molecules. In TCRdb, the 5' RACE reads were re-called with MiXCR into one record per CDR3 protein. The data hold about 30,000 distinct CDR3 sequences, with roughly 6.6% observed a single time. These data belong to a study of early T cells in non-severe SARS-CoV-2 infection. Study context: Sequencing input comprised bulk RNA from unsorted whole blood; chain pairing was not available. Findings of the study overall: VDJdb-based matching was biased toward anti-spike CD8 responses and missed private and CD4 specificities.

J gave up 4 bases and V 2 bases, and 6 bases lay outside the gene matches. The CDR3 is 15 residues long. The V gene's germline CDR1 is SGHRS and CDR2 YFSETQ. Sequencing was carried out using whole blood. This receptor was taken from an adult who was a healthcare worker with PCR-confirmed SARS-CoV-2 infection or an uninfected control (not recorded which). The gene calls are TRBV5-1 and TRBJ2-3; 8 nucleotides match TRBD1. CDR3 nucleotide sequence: TGCGCCAGCAGCTTCAGGGGGCGCCCCCCAGATACGCAGTATTTT. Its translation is CASSFRGRPPDTQYF.